This T cell receptor (beta chain) stems from a study of blood T cell repertoires in COVID-19. Study overall: There were acute and convalescent COVID-19 samples, and they came from the United States, Italy and Spain.

The germline gives CDR1 SGHVS, CDR2 FQNEAQ. The CDR3 has 14 residues. Trimming stripped 2 bases from V and 2 bases from J, with 6 bases between. Sequencing used immunoSEQ multiplex PCR; TCRdb keeps in-frame clones, though not all of them. The sample yields tens of thousands of clones, around 86% seen once. Sample: peripheral blood. The genes are TRBV7-8 and TRBJ1-4; no definite D call. This receptor was identified in a woman older than 75 with active or convalescent COVID-19. The CDR3 is CASSLRETNEKLFF. CDR3 DNA sequence: TGTGCCAGCAGCTTAAGGGAGACTAATGAAAAACTGTTTTTT.